These 16 T cell receptor beta chains were all obtained from the same sample, sequenced in a study of CDR3 diversity in severe acne (dated by TCRdb to the late 2010s). Library construction relied on PCR. Reads for this sample came from an Illumina HiSeq 2000. Using fastp at Q25 and MiXCR, TCRdb reprocessed the public reads and kept productive beta chains. CDR3 protein sequences are deduplicated, and each keeps its most common genes and DNA. The sample yields approximately 84,000 distinct CDR3 sequences; 51% were counted once. The ten biggest clones cover 14% of the sample. Sequenced input: blood. The receptors derive from a male donor in good health, without acne.

This clonotype has a handful of counts. J is TRBJ1-1 and V is TRBV10-2; D is undetermined. This CDR3 has 11 amino acids. Germline V gene data show CDR1 as WSHSY and CDR2 as SAAADI. Trimming took 5 bases from V and 8 from J, leaving 9 bases between them. CDR3 protein: CASSSLAEAFF. CDR3 nucleotide sequence: TGCGCCAGCAGTAGTTTAGCGGAAGCTTTCTTT.

In this sample, this clonotype turned up many times. J is TRBJ2-1 and V is TRBV10-3; no reliable D call. Germline CDR1 and CDR2: ENHRY and SYGVKD. V gave up 0 bases and J gave up 10 bases, with 10 bases separating them. The CDR3 has 13 residues. CDR3 sequence (DNA): TGTGCCATCAGTGAGTCCAAGGGTTGGGAGCAGTTCTTC. This translates into CAISESKGWEQFF.

This clonotype occurred a few times. The chain combines TRBV7-9 with TRBJ1-1, with 7 bases that match TRBD1. The germline V gene has CDR1 SEHNR and CDR2 FQNEAQ (reference sequence). Unmatched junction bases numbered 12, after V lost 6 bases and J lost 5 bases. The CDR3 sequence is 15 residues long. DNA of the CDR3: TGTGCCAGCAGTTCCCGGGAGGGGGCGGGGACTGAAGCTTTCTTT. Translation: CASSSREGAGTEAFF.

Concerning this clonotype itself: Since a much larger clone is just one base distant, this may be a read error. The CDR3 sequence is CASSRDRAATNEKPFF. The CDR3 coding sequence is TGTGCCAGCAGCAGGGACAGGGCGGCAACTAATGAAAAACCGTTTTTT. The chain recombines TRBV5-6 with TRBJ1-4; 9 nucleotides line up with TRBD1. This CDR3 contains 16 residues. Germline CDR1 and CDR2: SGHDT and YYEEEE.

V gene TRBV7-2 combines with J gene TRBJ1-1; no clear D. The CDR3 consists of 14 residues. The ends were cut back, 5 bases at V and 3 bases at J, with 13 bases in the middle. Germline V lookup: CDR1 SGHTA, CDR2 FQGNSA. This chain's CDR3 is CASSLPGVDTEAFF. The DNA for the CDR3 is TGTGCCAGCAGCCTGCCGGGCGTGGACACTGAAGCTTTCTTT.

CDR3 bases: TGTGCCAGCAGCTCCGGGACAGGGGGCGCATACGAGCAGTACTTC. Protein product: CASSSGTGGAYEQYF. The V call is TRBV6-1, the J call TRBJ2-7; 12 bases agree with TRBD1. The length of the CDR3 is 15 residues. Germline V CDR1 and CDR2: MNHNS, SASEGT. Germline trimming cut 6 bases from V and 4 bases from J; bases unmatched to any gene: 7.

V and J are TRBV2 and TRBJ1-5; possibly TRBD1 for D (5 bases). The CDR3 length is 14 residues. Looked up from germline, CDR1 is SNHLY and CDR2 is FYNNEI. Trimming cost V 7 bases and J 9 bases, with 19 bases left between them. The CDR3 DNA sequence: TGTGCCAGCACTGGACGGAGCCTCGGGGGGCCCCAGCATTTT. Its protein is CASTGRSLGGPQHF.

This clonotype has a count of ten or more. V is TRBV2 and J is TRBJ2-1; 7 bases are a match to TRBD1. The germline gives CDR1 SNHLY, CDR2 FYNNEI. This CDR3 is built from 16 residues. J gave up 0 bases and V 10 bases, and 12 bases lay outside the gene matches. DNA of the CDR3: TGTGCCACCATAGAGACGAACAGGGGCTCCTACAATGAGCAGTTCTTC. It specifies CATIETNRGSYNEQFF.

The table lists this clonotype with many counts. This chain connects TRBV30 to TRBJ2-1; D gene ambiguous. V was pared by 3 bases and J by 5 bases, with 5 bases between. Germline CDR1 GTSNPN, CDR2 SVGIG (reference sequence). This CDR3 region has 11 residues. The CDR3 sequence: CAWRRHNEQFF. The DNA of the CDR3 is TGTGCCTGGAGGCGACACAATGAGCAGTTCTTC.

The chain carries TRBV2 and TRBJ2-7; TRBD1 agrees at 7 bases. Germline V CDR1 and CDR2: SNHLY, FYNNEI. This CDR3 region has 14 residues. V lost 1 base to trimming and J lost 2 bases; unmatched junction nucleotides: 2. The CDR3 coding sequence is TGTGCCAGCAGTGAAGGACAGGGAGCCTACGAGCAGTACTTC. Translation gives CASSEGQGAYEQYF.

On this clonotype: A read error may produce the germline difference seen at one junction end. The chain couples TRBV11-2 to TRBJ1-1; TRBD1 is a possible D gene (5 bases). The length of the CDR3 is 15 residues. Germline V gene data show CDR1 as SGHAT and CDR2 as FQNNGV. DNA of the CDR3: TGTGCCTGCAGCTTACTCCGGGCAGGGTACACTGAAGCTTTCTTT. The encoded protein is CACSLLRAGYTEAFF.

This chain links TRBV7-6 with TRBJ2-5; 7 nucleotides match TRBD2. CDR3 length: 16 amino acids. After removal of 7 bases from V and 5 bases from J, the junction contained 16 bases not matched to a gene. The germline gives CDR1 SGHVS, CDR2 FNYEAQ. CDR3 residues: CASTLGAGEVWETQYF. The CDR3 bases are TGTGCCAGCACTTTAGGGGCGGGAGAAGTTTGGGAGACCCAGTACTTC.

Many counts were recorded for this clonotype. The chain has TRBV6-2 or TRBV6-3 and TRBJ1-2, with 7 nucleotides matching TRBD1. The CDR3 has 14 residues. Unmatched junction bases numbered 12, after V lost 6 bases and J lost 8 bases. The germline gives CDR1 MNHEY, CDR2 SVGEGT. CDR3 loop: CASSLRPGGDGYTF. CDR3 in DNA: TGTGCCAGCAGCTTGAGACCAGGGGGAGACGGCTACACCTTC.

V and J are TRBV29-1 and TRBJ2-6; maybe TRBD2 (6 bases). V lost 1 base to trimming and J lost 4 bases, with 14 bases between them. The CDR3 sequence is 16 residues long. CDR1 and CDR2 from the germline V gene are SQVTM and ANQGSEA. The CDR3, as DNA: TGCAGCGTTGAAGGGTCAGGGACTCGAGGGGCCAACGTCCTGACTTTC. Residues: CSVEGSGTRGANVLTF.

This clonotype was seen many times. The chain is built from TRBV20-1 and TRBJ2-5; 8 nucleotides match TRBD2. The CDR3 is 12 residues long. Trimming took 7 bases from V and 5 from J; bases not matched to a gene: 6. Germline CDR1 is DFQATT and CDR2 is SNEGSKA (reference sequence). DNA of the CDR3: TGCAGTGGAGCGGGAGCGGGTGAGACCCAGTACTTC. This gives the protein CSGAGAGETQYF.

In this sample, this clonotype turned up a few times. The chain carries TRBV7-9 and TRBJ1-1, with D uncertain. Trimming left V 0 bases short and J 2 bases short, with 7 bases between. CDR1 and CDR2 from the germline V gene are SEHNR and FQNEAQ (reference sequence). CDR3 length: 14 residues. CDR3 DNA sequence: TGTGCCAGCAGCTTAGCGAAGGATAACACTGAAGCTTTCTTT. Its protein product is CASSLAKDNTEAFF. The full variable domain, in which reference TRBV7-9 and TRBJ1-1 provide the parts outside the CDR3, is DTGVSQNPRHKITKRGQNVTFRCDPISEHNRLYWYRQTLGQGPEFLTYFQNEAQLEKSRLLSDRFSAERPKGSFSTLEIQRTEQGDSAMYLCASSLAKDNTEAFFGQGTRLTVV.